This passage covers 11 T cell receptor beta chains from one sample sequenced in a study of blood T cell repertoires in COVID-19. Repertoires were generated with immunoSEQ multiplex PCR, while TCRdb's copy carries only in-frame clones and drops some. Counted here are around 200,000 clones, around 84% occurring once; the ten biggest clones make up more than 2.5%. Source material: PBMCs or T cells enriched from blood (not recorded which). Receptors were obtained from a woman under 40 who had recovered from COVID-19.

J is TRBJ2-5 and V is TRBV29-1; 8 nucleotides align to TRBD1. V was pared by 7 bases and J by 2 bases, with 6 bases of the junction left unmatched. The CDR3 totals 13 residues. CDR1 SQVTM and CDR2 ANQGSEA come from the germline V gene. The CDR3 loop reads CSGEDRDQETQYF. CDR3 coding DNA: TGCAGCGGGGAGGACAGGGATCAAGAGACCCAGTACTTC.

The CDR3 sequence: CAINDRGTTEAFF. DNA of the CDR3: TGTGCCATAAACGACAGGGGAACGACTGAAGCTTTCTTT. V gene TRBV12-3 or TRBV12-4 combines with J gene TRBJ1-1, with TRBD1 matching over 8 bases. V shed 10 bases, J shed 5 bases, and the junction held 9 bases outside the gene matches. The CDR3 sequence is 13 residues long.

The gene calls are TRBV5-4 and TRBJ2-6; D gene uncertain. Trimming removed 0 bases at V and 0 bases at J, with 13 bases between. This CDR3 has 18 residues. The V gene's germline CDR1 is SGHNT and CDR2 YYREEE (reference sequence). CDR3 nucleotide sequence: TGTGCCAGCAGCTTGGGTGCAGGTCCCGACTCTGGGGCCAACGTCCTGACTTTC. This gives the protein CASSLGAGPDSGANVLTF.

The chain is built from TRBV28 and TRBJ2-5; maybe TRBD1 (6 bases). The CDR3 loop spans 14 amino acids. CDR1 is MDHEN, CDR2 SYDVKM, per germline. The V end was cut by 5 bases, the J end by 3 bases, with 13 bases between. CDR3 region: CASSGQWIKETQYF. The CDR3 region has the DNA TGTGCCAGCAGTGGACAGTGGATTAAAGAGACCCAGTACTTC.

This chain uses TRBV19 with TRBJ1-2; 8 positions match TRBD1. The CDR3 is 14 amino acids. Germline V gene sequence: CDR1 LNHDA, CDR2 SQIVND (reference sequence). After removal of 4 bases from V and 7 bases from J, the junction contained 8 bases not matched to a gene. CDR3 in DNA: TGTGCCAGTAGTACAGGCAGGGGGCATGGTGGCTACACCTTC. The encoded protein is CASSTGRGHGGYTF.

V usage is TRBV11-3 and J usage is TRBJ2-2, with 13 bases aligning to TRBD2. In germline, CDR1 is SGHNT, CDR2 YENEEA. CDR3 length: 16 residues. J lost 7 bases, V lost 2 bases, and 4 bases had no gene match. CDR3 sequence reads: CASSLTSGRAVGELFF. CDR3 in DNA: TGTGCCAGCAGCTTAACTAGCGGGAGGGCGGTCGGGGAGCTGTTTTTT. The full variable domain, its missing parts supplied by reference TRBV11-3 and TRBJ2-2, is EAGVVQSPRYKIIEKKQPVAFWCNPISGHNTLYWYLQNLGQGPELLIRYENEEAVDDSQLPKDRFSAERLKGVDSTLKIQPAELGDSAVYLCASSLTSGRAVGELFFGEGSRLTVL.

The rearrangement links TRBV7-9 to TRBJ1-5, with no clear D. V was trimmed by 2 bases and J by 7 bases, leaving 9 bases between them. Germline assignment: CDR1 SEHNR and CDR2 FQNEAQ (reference sequence). This CDR3 has 13 amino acids. In DNA, the CDR3 is TGTGCCAGCAGCTTATCTGGGCGCCAGCCCCAGCATTTT. Residues: CASSLSGRQPQHF.

The chain couples TRBV4-1 to TRBJ1-5; no clear D gene. CDR1 and CDR2 (germline): MGHRA, YSYEKL. The CDR3 consists of 17 residues. Trimming left V 4 bases short and J 1 base short, with 17 bases between. The chain's CDR3 is CASSPRPEGPSNQPQHF. Written as DNA, the CDR3 is TGCGCCAGCAGCCCTAGACCGGAGGGCCCAAGCAATCAGCCCCAGCATTTT.

A single count supports this clone. CDR3 in DNA: TGTGCCAGTAGTATGTGGGCTAGCCTGGAGGATGAGCAGTTCTTC. This encodes CASSMWASLEDEQFF. The chain employs TRBV19 and TRBJ2-1, with D possibly matching TRBD2 (5 bases). This CDR3 region has 15 residues. Per the germline V gene, CDR1 is LNHDA and CDR2 is SQIVND (reference sequence). The V end lost 3 bases, the J end lost 8 bases, and 17 bases lay between the germline ends.

The rearrangement links TRBV2 to TRBJ1-2, with 7 bases fitting TRBD1. This CDR3 is built from 14 residues. The V segment lost 5 bases and the J segment 2 bases; nucleotides outside the gene matches: 5. Per the germline V gene, CDR1 is SNHLY and CDR2 is FYNNEI. In DNA, the CDR3 is TGTGCCAGCAGTTTTTCGGGACAGAACTATGGCTACACCTTC. It specifies CASSFSGQNYGYTF. Complete variable domain (other parts from reference TRBV2 and TRBJ1-2): EPEVTQTPSHQVTQMGQEVILRCVPISNHLYFYWYRQILGQKVEFLVSFYNNEISEKSEIFDDQFSVERPDGSNFTLKIRSTKLEDSAMYFCASSFSGQNYGYTFGSGTRLTVV.

The rearrangement joins TRBV24-1 to TRBJ2-5, with TRBD2 matching over 11 bases. The CDR3 totals 16 residues. Germline V gene data show CDR1 as KGHDR and CDR2 as SFDVKD. Trimming at V came to 1 base and at J to 5 bases, leaving 5 bases not matched to a gene. DNA of the CDR3: TGTGCCACCAGTGATTTCACTAGCGGGAGCGGTGAGACCCAGTACTTC. This translates into CATSDFTSGSGETQYF.